The sequence of this T cell receptor (beta chain) was determined in a study of control samples from healthy donors and cancer patients. V gave up 1 base and J gave up 7 bases, with 13 bases separating them. The CDR3 runs to 14 residues. Germline values: CDR1 SEHNR, CDR2 FQNEAQ (reference sequence). Repertoires were generated with immunoSEQ multiplex PCR, while TCRdb's copy carries only in-frame clones and drops some. The repertoire includes about 120,000 clones, roughly 91% of them detected once, and 1.5% to 2% sits in the top ten. The receptor comes from a man between 50 and 59 years old with head and neck cancer. Source material: PBMCs. J is TRBJ1-2 and V is TRBV7-9; a weak D match, TRBD1 (5 bases). The chain's CDR3 is CASSLDGRRAGYTF. Here the CDR3 DNA reads TGTGCCAGCAGCTTAGACGGCCGCAGGGCTGGCTACACCTTC.